This T cell receptor (beta chain) was captured in a study of CD8 T cells in ankylosing spondylitis. At least ten counts were recorded for this clonotype. Its antigen is unidentified. Study conclusions and caveats: A subset of motif variants has previously been described in the synovial fluid and blood of reactive arthritis.

With V trimmed by 4 bases and J by 1 base, 4 bases remained unmatched. This CDR3 is built from 14 residues. Germline V gene data show CDR1 as WNHNN and CDR2 as SYGVQD (reference sequence). TCRdb ran MiXCR on the 5' RACE reads and lists one entry per CDR3 protein. Here the sample spans some 42,000 distinct CDR3 sequences, roughly 2.5% being singletons. The clonotype was recovered from a male donor with ankylosing spondylitis or in good health (not recorded which). The specimen was blood, either unsorted or a sorted T cell fraction (not recorded which). The chain links TRBV10-1 to TRBJ2-7, with 7 bases that match TRBD1. As DNA, the CDR3 is TGCGCCAGCAGTGTGCAGGGGGTATCCTACGAGCAGTACTTC. Translating it yields CASSVQGVSYEQYF.